The clone carrying this T cell receptor beta chain showed up just once. The data originate from a study of blood T cell repertoires in COVID-19. Germline V lookup: CDR1 LGHNA, CDR2 YSLEER. The CDR3 is 16 amino acids. V lost 3 bases, J lost 0 bases, and 12 bases lay in between. Authors' methods: Reference gene primers were amplified, and this amplification served to estimate nucleated cell counts. The assay was immunoSEQ multiplex PCR, and TCRdb's table has in-frame clones only and misses some. V and J calls and clone size are those listed in that table; D and trimming were worked out from the DNA. The table shows 200,000 to 250,000 clones, with under 90% occurring only once. Participant ages covered roughly 18 to 89 years across 24 US areas. Participants were placed into cohorts based on the clinical history they reported.

The sequence came from a woman aged 50 to 60 with acute COVID-19. The chain couples TRBV4-3 to TRBJ2-1; no reliable D call. The sample taken for sequencing was PBMCs or T cells enriched from blood (not recorded which). The CDR3 coding sequence is TGCGCCAGCAGCCAGCTTCCCGCAGGCTCCTACAATGAGCAGTTCTTC. Amino acids: CASSQLPAGSYNEQFF.